This T cell receptor (beta chain) was obtained from a study of persistence of HIV-infected CD4 T cells. This was the immunoSEQ version 4 assay in survey mode. TCRdb's copy holds only in-frame clones and misses some; the assay was immunoSEQ multiplex PCR. Altogether around 32,000 clones are present, roughly three quarters being singletons, with the ten largest covering 1.4%. Of note for this clone: Its antigen remains unidentified.

Cells were stimulated with overlapping HIV-1 Gag 15-mer peptides. Sorting of responding CD4+ T cells relied on upregulated CD40 ligand together with CD69. Germline CDR1 and CDR2: SGHRS and YFSETQ. The CDR3 spans 15 residues. V dropped 4 bases and J dropped 4; count of bases not matched to a gene: 6. J is TRBJ1-2 and V is TRBV5-1; 11 nucleotides match TRBD1. The TCR originated in an adult man with HIV who was CMV-seropositive. The sample was CD4+ T cells sorted from PBMCs after roughly 18-hour stimulation, taken from a patient who received antiretroviral therapy. The CDR3 DNA sequence: TGCGCCAGCAGCCTGGGACAGGGGGATGGCTATGGCTACACCTTC. Protein sequence: CASSLGQGDGYGYTF.